This is a list of T cell receptor beta chains from one sample in a study of blood T cell repertoires in COVID-19. Sequencing used immunoSEQ multiplex PCR; TCRdb keeps in-frame clones, though not all of them. The repertoire includes 140,000 to 150,000 clones, about 76% of them detected once, and around 8.5% sits in the top ten. Specimen: peripheral blood. The source of these receptors is a human donor in a cohort sampled during active COVID-19. The CDR3 runs from the conserved cysteine through the conserved F or W. D genes are given only for firm matches. Rows may omit the clone size; those that give it use once, few, many or a size class.

V gene	J gene	D gene	clone size	CDR3 DNA	CDR3 protein
TRBV28	TRBJ2-7	TRBD2	.	TGTGCCAGCAGTTTATTTAGCGGGAGAGCCTACGAGCAGTACTTC	CASSLFSGRAYEQYF
TRBV15	TRBJ2-7	TRBD2	.	TGTGCCACCAGCAGAGATCGGAAGCGGGAGTATGGCTACGAGCAGTACTTC	CATSRDRKREYGYEQYF
TRBV4-2	TRBJ2-7	TRBD1	.	TGTGCCAGCAGCCAAGAGGACAGGGCCGGCGAGCAGTACTTC	CASSQEDRAGEQYF
TRBV7-6	TRBJ2-7	.	.	TGTGCCAGCAGCTTCTCCGCCGGGAGCTCCTACGAGCAGTACTTC	CASSFSAGSSYEQYF
TRBV29-1	TRBJ2-2	.	.	TGCAGCGCGATGCCGCGGCGCACCGGGGAGCTGTTTTTT	CSAMPRRTGELFF
TRBV7-8	TRBJ2-2	.	.	TGTGCCAGCAGCAGCGCAACAGGGAGCACCGGGGAGCTGTTTTTT	CASSSATGSTGELFF
TRBV24-1	TRBJ2-1	TRBD1	.	TGTGCCACCAGTGATTTGGGGGGTCGGGCGGACAGGGAGGAGCAGTTCTTC	CATSDLGGRADREEQFF
TRBV19	TRBJ1-5	TRBD1	.	TGTGCCACCAGGGACAGGGGGGTTCAGCCCCAGCATTTT	CATRDRGVQPQHF
TRBV19	TRBJ1-1	.	.	TGTGCCAGTAGTATCGCACAGGATAATCCATACGCTTTCTTT	CASSIAQDNPYAFF
TRBV5-1	TRBJ2-7	.	.	TGCGCCAGCAGCTTGGACTTGACCTACGAGCAGTACTTC	CASSLDLTYEQYF
TRBV5-5	TRBJ2-5	TRBD1	few	TGTGCCAGCAGCACACAGGGGTTTGAGACCCAGTACTTC	CASSTQGFETQYF
TRBV4-1	TRBJ2-7	TRBD1	.	TGCGCCAGCAGCCAAGTTCCGGGACAGGTGACCCACGAGCAGTACTTC	CASSQVPGQVTHEQYF
TRBV6-2/TRBV6-3	TRBJ2-7	TRBD2	once	TGTGCCAGCAGCAGGCCTACTAGCGGGAGAGAAACCTACGAGCAGTACTTC	CASSRPTSGRETYEQYF
TRBV28	TRBJ2-5	TRBD2	.	TGTGCCAGCAGGAAGGGACTAGCGGGAGTAAGGGAGACCCAGTACTTC	CASRKGLAGVRETQYF
TRBV5-1	TRBJ2-7	.	.	TGCGCCAGCAGCTTGGGGTCGACAGTAACCTACGAGCAGTACTTC	CASSLGSTVTYEQYF
TRBV5-5	TRBJ1-2	.	.	TGTGCCAGCAGCATAAATCTGTATGGCTACACCTTC	CASSINLYGYTF
TRBV19	TRBJ2-7	TRBD2	.	TGTGCCAGTAGCGAATGGCGCGGGGGCTACGAGCAGTACTTC	CASSEWRGGYEQYF